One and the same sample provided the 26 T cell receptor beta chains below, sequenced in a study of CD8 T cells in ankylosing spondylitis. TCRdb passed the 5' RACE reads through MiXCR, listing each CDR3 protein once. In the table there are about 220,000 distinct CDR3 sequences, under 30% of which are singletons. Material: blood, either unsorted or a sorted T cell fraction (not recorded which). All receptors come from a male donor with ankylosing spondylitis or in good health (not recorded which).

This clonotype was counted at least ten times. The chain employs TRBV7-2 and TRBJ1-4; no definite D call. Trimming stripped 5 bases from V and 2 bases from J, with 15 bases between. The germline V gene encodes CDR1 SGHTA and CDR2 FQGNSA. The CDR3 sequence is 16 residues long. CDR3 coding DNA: TGTGCCAGCAGCCCCCAGCGGAGCCGCACTAATGAAAAACTGTTTTTT. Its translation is CASSPQRSRTNEKLFF. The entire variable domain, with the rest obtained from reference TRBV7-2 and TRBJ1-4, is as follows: GAGVSQSPSNKVTEKGKDVELRCDPISGHTALYWYRQSLGQGLEFLIYFQGNSAPDKSGLPSDRFSAERTGGSVSTLTIQRTQQEDSAVYLCASSPQRSRTNEKLFFGSGTQLSVL.

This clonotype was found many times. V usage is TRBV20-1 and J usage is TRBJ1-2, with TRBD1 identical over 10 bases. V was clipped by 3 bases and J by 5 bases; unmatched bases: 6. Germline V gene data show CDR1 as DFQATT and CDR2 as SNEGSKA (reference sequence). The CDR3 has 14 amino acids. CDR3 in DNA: TGCAGTGCTAGCGGGGGACAGGGGAAATATGGCTACACCTTC. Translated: CSASGGQGKYGYTF.

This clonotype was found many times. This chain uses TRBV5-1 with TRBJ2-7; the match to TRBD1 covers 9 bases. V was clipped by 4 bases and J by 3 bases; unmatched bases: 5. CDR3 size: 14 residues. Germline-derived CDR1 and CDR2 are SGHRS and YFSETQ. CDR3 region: CASSPGTGSYEQYF. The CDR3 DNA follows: TGCGCCAGCAGCCCAGGGACAGGGAGCTACGAGCAGTACTTC.

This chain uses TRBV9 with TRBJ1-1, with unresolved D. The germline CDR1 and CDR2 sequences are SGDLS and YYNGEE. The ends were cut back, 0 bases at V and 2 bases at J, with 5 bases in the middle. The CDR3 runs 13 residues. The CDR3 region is CASSVDSNTEAFF. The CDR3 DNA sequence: TGTGCCAGCAGCGTAGACAGCAACACTGAAGCTTTCTTT.

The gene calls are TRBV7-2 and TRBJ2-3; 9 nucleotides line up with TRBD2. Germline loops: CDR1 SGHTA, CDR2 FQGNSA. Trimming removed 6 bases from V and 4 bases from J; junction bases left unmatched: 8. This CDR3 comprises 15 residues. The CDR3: CASSFSGRMPDTQYF. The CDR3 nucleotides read TGTGCCAGCAGTTTCAGCGGGAGGATGCCAGATACGCAGTATTTT.

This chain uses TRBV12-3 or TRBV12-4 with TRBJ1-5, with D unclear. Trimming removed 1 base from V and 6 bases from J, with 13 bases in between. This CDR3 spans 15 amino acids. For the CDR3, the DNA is TGTGCCAGCAGTTTAGGAAATAGGGTCGGTCAGCCCCAGCATTTT. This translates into CASSLGNRVGQPQHF.

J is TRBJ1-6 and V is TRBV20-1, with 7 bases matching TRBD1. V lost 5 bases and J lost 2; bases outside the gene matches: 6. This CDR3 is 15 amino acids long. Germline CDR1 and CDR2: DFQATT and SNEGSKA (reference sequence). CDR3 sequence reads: CSAPRGQTYNSPLHF. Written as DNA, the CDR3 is TGCAGTGCTCCTAGGGGACAGACCTATAATTCACCCCTCCACTTT.

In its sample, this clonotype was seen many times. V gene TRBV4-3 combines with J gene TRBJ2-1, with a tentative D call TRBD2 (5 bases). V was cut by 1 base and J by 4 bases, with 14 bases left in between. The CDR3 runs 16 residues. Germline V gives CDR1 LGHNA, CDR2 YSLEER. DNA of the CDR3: TGCGCCAGCAGCCAAGTTACGCTAGCTGGTTACAATGAGCAGTTCTTC. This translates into CASSQVTLAGYNEQFF.

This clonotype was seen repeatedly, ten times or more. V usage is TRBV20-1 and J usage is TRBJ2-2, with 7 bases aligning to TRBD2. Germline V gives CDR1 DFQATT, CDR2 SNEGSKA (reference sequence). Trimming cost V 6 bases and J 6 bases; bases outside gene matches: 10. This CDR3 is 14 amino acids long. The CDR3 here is CSAQRAGTSGELFF. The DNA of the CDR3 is TGCAGTGCACAGAGAGCGGGAACATCCGGGGAGCTGTTTTTT.

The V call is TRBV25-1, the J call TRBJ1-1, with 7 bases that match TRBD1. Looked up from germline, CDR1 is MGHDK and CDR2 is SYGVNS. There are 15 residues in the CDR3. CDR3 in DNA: TGTGAACGACAAGACAGGGCCGAAATGAACACTGAAGCTTTCTTT. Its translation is CERQDRAEMNTEAFF.

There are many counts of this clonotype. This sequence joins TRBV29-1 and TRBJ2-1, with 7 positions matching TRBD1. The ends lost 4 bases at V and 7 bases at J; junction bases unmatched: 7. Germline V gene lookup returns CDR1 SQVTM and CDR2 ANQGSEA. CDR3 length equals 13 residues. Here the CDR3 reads CSVARGSGNEQFF. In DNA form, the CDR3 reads TGCAGCGTTGCCAGGGGGTCGGGGAATGAGCAGTTCTTC.

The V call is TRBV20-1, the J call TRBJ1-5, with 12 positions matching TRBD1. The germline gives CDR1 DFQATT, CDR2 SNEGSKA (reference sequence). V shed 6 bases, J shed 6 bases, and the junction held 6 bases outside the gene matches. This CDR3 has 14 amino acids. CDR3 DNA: TGCAGTGCCGGGACAGGGGGCGGGGGTCAGCCCCAGCATTTT. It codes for CSAGTGGGGQPQHF.

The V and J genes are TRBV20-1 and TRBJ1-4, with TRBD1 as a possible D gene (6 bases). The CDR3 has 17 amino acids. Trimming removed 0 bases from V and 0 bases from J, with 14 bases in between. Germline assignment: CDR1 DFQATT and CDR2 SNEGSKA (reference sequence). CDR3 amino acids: CSAREVQGISTNEKLFF. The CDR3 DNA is TGCAGTGCTAGAGAGGTACAGGGAATCTCAACTAATGAAAAACTGTTTTTT.

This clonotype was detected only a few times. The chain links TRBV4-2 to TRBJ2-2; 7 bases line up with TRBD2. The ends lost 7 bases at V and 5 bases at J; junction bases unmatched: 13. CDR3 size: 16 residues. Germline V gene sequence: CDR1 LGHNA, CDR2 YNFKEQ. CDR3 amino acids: CASTPSGAGVTGELFF. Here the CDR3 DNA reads TGTGCCAGCACCCCAAGCGGTGCGGGAGTGACCGGGGAGCTGTTTTTT.

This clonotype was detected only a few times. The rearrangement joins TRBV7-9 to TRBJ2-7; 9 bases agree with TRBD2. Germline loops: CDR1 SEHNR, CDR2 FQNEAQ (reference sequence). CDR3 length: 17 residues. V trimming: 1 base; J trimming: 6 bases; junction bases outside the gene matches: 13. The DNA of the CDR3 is TGTGCCAGCAGCTTAGGCCGGGGGGCGGGAGGGCCGTCCGAGCAGTACTTC. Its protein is CASSLGRGAGGPSEQYF.

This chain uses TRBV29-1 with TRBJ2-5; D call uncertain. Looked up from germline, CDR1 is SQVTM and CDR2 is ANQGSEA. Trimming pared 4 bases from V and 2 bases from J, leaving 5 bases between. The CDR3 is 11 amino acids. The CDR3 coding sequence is TGCAGCGTTGCTGGGCAAGAGACCCAGTACTTC. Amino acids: CSVAGQETQYF.

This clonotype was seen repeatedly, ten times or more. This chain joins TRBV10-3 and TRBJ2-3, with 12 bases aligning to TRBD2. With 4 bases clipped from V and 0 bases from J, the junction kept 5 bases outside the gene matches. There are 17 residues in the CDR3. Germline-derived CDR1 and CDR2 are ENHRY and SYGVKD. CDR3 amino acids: CAISGTSGAHSTDTQYF. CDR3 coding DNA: TGTGCCATCAGTGGGACTAGCGGGGCACATAGCACAGATACGCAGTATTTT.

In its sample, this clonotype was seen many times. CDR3 nucleotides: TGTGCCAGCAGTCAGCTAACAGATACGCAGTATTTT. As protein: CASSQLTDTQYF. V gene TRBV28 combines with J gene TRBJ2-3, with D hard to call. This CDR3 spans 12 amino acids. The V end lost 5 bases, the J end lost 3 bases, and 6 bases lay between the germline ends. Germline lookup yields CDR1 MDHEN and CDR2 SYDVKM. The whole variable domain, remainder taken from reference TRBV28 and TRBJ2-3, is DVKVTQSSRYLVKRTGEKVFLECVQDMDHENMFWYRQDPGLGLRLIYFSYDVKMKEKGDIPEGYSVSREKKERFSLILESASTNQTSMYLCASSQLTDTQYFGPGTRLTVL.

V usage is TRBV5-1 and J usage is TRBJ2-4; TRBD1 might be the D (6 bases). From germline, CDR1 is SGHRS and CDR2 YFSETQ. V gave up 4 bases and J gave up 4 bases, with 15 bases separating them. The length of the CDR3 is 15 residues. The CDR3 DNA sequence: TGCGCCAGCAGCGAGGTGACAGGCGCAAAAAACATTCAGTACTTC. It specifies CASSEVTGAKNIQYF.

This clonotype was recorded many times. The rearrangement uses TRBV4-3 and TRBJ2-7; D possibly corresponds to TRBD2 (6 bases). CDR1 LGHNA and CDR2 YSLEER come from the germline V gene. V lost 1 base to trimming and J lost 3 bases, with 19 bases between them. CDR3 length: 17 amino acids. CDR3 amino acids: CASSQGARGERFYEQYF. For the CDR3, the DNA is TGCGCCAGCAGCCAAGGGGCTCGCGGGGAGAGGTTCTACGAGCAGTACTTC.

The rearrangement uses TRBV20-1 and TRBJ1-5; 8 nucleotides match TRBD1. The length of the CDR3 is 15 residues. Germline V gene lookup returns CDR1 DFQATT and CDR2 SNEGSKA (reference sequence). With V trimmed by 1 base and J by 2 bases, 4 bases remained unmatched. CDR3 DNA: TGCAGTGCTAGAGTCGACAGGGGTGGCAATCAGCCCCAGCATTTT. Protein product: CSARVDRGGNQPQHF.

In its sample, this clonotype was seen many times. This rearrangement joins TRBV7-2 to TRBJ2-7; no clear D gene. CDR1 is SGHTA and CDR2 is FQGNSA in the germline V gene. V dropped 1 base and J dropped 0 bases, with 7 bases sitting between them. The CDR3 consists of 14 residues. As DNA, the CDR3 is TGTGCCAGCAGCTTAGTCCTCCCCTCCTACGAGCAGTACTTC. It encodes CASSLVLPSYEQYF.

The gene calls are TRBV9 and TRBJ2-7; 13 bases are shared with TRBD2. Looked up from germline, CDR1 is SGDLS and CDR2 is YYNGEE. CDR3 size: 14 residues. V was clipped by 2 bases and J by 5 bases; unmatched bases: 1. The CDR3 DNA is TGTGCCAGCAGCGTGACTAGCGGGAGGAACGAGCAGTACTTC. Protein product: CASSVTSGRNEQYF.

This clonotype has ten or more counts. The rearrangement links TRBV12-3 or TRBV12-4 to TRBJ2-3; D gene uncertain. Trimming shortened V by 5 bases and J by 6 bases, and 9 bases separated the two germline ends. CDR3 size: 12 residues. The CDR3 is CASSLKVDTQYF. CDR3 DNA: TGTGCCAGCAGTCTAAAGGTGGATACGCAGTATTTT.

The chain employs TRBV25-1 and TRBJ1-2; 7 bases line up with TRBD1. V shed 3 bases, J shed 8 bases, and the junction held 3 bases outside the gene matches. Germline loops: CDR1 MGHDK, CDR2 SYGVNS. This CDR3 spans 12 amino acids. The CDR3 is CASSENRGGYTF. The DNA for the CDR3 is TGTGCCAGCAGTGAGAACAGGGGCGGCTACACCTTC.

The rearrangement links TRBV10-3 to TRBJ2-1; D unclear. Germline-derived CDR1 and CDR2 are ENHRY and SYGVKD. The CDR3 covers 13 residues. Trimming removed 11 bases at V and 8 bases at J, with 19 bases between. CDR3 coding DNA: TGTGCCGCCCGGCCGGCTAGTTCCCATGAGCAGTTCTTC. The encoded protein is CAARPASSHEQFF.